The entry below describes one T cell receptor beta chain. Antigen unknown. These data belong to a study of PD-1 blockade in classical Hodgkin lymphoma. General study points: Newly diagnosed and completely responding patients shared comparable baseline diversity.

Every single patient, without exception, relapsed after autologous stem cell transplantation, and brentuximab vedotin exposure varied. CDR1 is SEHNR and CDR2 is FQNEAQ in the germline V gene (reference sequence). V gave up 1 base and J gave up 7 bases, with 7 bases separating them. CDR3 size: 12 residues. Profiled with immunoSEQ multiplex PCR; TCRdb holds only in-frame clones, not every one. The sample has tens of thousands of clones; roughly 70% are singletons. This specimen consisted of peripheral blood mononuclear cells (PBMCs), obtained at baseline. The rearrangement uses TRBV7-9 and TRBJ2-5, with a tentative D call TRBD1 (5 bases). The receptor was derived from a human donor with classical Hodgkin lymphoma. The CDR3 here is CASSLGQGTQYF. DNA of the CDR3: TGTGCCAGCAGCTTAGGGCAGGGGACCCAGTACTTC.